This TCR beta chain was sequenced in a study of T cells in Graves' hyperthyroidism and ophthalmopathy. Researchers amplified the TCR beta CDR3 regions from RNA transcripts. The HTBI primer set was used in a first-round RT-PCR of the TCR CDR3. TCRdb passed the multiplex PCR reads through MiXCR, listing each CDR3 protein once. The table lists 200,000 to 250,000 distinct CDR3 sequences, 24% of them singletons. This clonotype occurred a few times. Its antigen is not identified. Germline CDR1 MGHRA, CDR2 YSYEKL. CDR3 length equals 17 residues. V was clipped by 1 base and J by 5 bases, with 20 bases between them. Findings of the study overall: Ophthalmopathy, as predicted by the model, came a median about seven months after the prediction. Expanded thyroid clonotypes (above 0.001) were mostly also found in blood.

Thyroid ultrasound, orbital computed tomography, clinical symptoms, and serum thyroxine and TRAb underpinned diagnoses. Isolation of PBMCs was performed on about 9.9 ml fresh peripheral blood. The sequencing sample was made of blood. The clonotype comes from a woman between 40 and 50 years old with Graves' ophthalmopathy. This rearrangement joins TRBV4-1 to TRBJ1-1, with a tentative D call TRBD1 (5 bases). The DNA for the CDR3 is TGCGCCAGCAGCCAAGGACGGGGGAATAGTTACGGGACTGAAGCTTTCTTT. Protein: CASSQGRGNSYGTEAFF.